This is a list of T cell receptor beta chains from one sample in a study of Ad26.COV2.S vaccination and SARS-CoV-2 variants. TCRdb's table, derived via immunoSEQ multiplex PCR, lists solely in-frame clones and lacks some. The sample has roughly 420,000 clones, over 75% seen once. The sample was peripheral blood, taken in a trial of Ad26.COV2.S vaccine versus placebo. These receptors were collected from a person aged 18-60 years who received the Ad26.COV2.S COVID-19 vaccine or a placebo. CDR3s include the opening cysteine and the closing phenylalanine or tryptophan. A D gene is named only where the DNA matches it firmly.

j_gene	v_gene	d_gene	CDR3aa	CDR3nt
TRBJ2-6	TRBV7-9	TRBD1	CASIPRPGQGGSGANVLTF	TGTGCCAGCATCCCTCGCCCGGGACAGGGAGGTTCTGGGGCCAACGTCCTGACTTTC
TRBJ2-1	TRBV19	TRBD1	CASSPWTGTGYNEQFF	TGTGCCAGTAGTCCCTGGACAGGGACCGGCTACAATGAGCAGTTCTTC
TRBJ1-6	TRBV3-1/TRBV3-2	NA	CASSQVASDNSPLHF	TGTGCCAGCAGCCAGGTTGCAAGTGATAATTCACCCCTCCACTTT
TRBJ1-1	TRBV27	TRBD1	CASRRQGRNTEAFF	TGTGCCAGCAGGAGACAGGGGCGAAACACTGAAGCTTTCTTT
TRBJ2-3	TRBV9	NA	CASSVVGGAADTQYF	TGTGCCAGCAGCGTAGTTGGGGGGGCTGCAGATACGCAGTATTTT
TRBJ2-5	TRBV5-1	TRBD2	CASASWGLAGTRPSETQYF	TGCGCCAGCGCCTCCTGGGGACTAGCGGGGACGAGGCCCTCAGAGACCCAGTACTTC
TRBJ2-1	TRBV11-3	NA	CASRGGLGNEQFF	TGTGCCAGCAGAGGGGGGCTCGGTAATGAGCAGTTCTTC
TRBJ1-5	TRBV5-5	TRBD1	CASSNTGGHQPQHF	TGTGCCAGCAGCAATACAGGGGGCCATCAGCCCCAGCATTTT
TRBJ1-5	TRBV27	NA	CASSLAPGPRSNQPQHF	TGTGCCAGCAGTTTAGCCCCGGGACCGAGAAGCAATCAGCCCCAGCATTTT
TRBJ2-5	TRBV28	NA	CASSLVEGGMETQYF	TGTGCCAGCAGTTTAGTTGAGGGAGGCATGGAGACCCAGTACTTC
TRBJ1-6	TRBV7-3	NA	CASSLGIGDLNSPLHF	TGTGCCAGCAGCCTGGGGATTGGGGACCTCAATTCACCCCTCCACTTT
TRBJ2-5	TRBV14	TRBD1	CASSQWAPTGEETQYF	TGTGCCAGCAGCCAATGGGCCCCCACAGGGGAAGAGACCCAGTACTTC
TRBJ2-7	TRBV11-1	NA	CASSLGRGVSSYEQYF	TGTGCCAGCAGCTTAGGGAGAGGGGTAAGCTCCTACGAGCAGTACTTC
TRBJ1-1	TRBV18	NA	CASSQQGGYRSTEAFF	TGTGCCAGCTCACAACAGGGAGGATATAGGAGCACTGAAGCTTTCTTT
TRBJ2-1	TRBV7-9	NA	CASSPGLGDEQFF	TGTGCCAGCAGCCCCGGACTTGGTGATGAGCAGTTCTTC
TRBJ2-7	TRBV19	TRBD1	CASSSTGTGSYEQYF	TGTGCCAGTAGTAGTACCGGGACAGGGTCCTACGAGCAGTACTTC
TRBJ1-4	TRBV3-1/TRBV3-2	NA	CASSHRQATNEKLFF	TGTGCCAGCAGCCACCGACAAGCAACTAATGAAAAACTGTTTTTT
TRBJ2-1	TRBV2	TRBD2	CASRKRLAGGDEQFF	TGTGCCAGCAGAAAGCGACTAGCGGGGGGCGATGAGCAGTTCTTC
TRBJ1-3	TRBV9	NA	CASSVAPTDSGNTIYF	TGTGCCAGCAGCGTAGCCCCGACCGACTCTGGAAACACCATATATTTT
TRBJ1-5	TRBV28	TRBD1	CASSLAGGGEPQHF	TGTGCCAGCAGTTTAGCAGGGGGCGGTGAGCCCCAGCATTTT
TRBJ1-3	TRBV19	NA	CASSIRQSGNTIYF	TGTGCCAGTAGTATAAGGCAGTCCGGAAACACCATATATTTT
TRBJ1-4	TRBV7-9	TRBD1	CASSLNRGGEKLFF	TGTGCCAGCAGCTTAAACAGGGGAGGTGAAAAACTGTTTTTT
TRBJ2-3	TRBV29-1	NA	CSVLRDSTDTQYF	TGCAGCGTTCTCCGGGACAGCACAGATACGCAGTATTTT
TRBJ2-7	TRBV9	NA	CASSVGVGNRVTREQYF	TGTGCCAGCAGCGTAGGAGTTGGGAACAGGGTGACACGGGAGCAGTACTTC
TRBJ2-4	TRBV18	NA	CASSRGNKNIQYF	TGTGCCAGCTCACGAGGCAACAAAAACATTCAGTACTTC
TRBJ1-1	TRBV27	NA	CASSPRGGLEAFF	TGTGCCAGCAGTCCTCGTGGAGGACTCGAAGCTTTCTTT
TRBJ2-2	TRBV7-2	NA	CASRRSNTGELFF	TGTGCCAGCAGACGGTCGAACACCGGGGAGCTGTTTTTT
TRBJ2-3	TRBV5-1	TRBD1	CASSFGQGADTQYF	TGCGCCAGCAGCTTCGGACAGGGAGCAGATACGCAGTATTTT
TRBJ2-2	TRBV4-2	TRBD2	CASSPIGLAGTGELFF	TGTGCCAGCAGCCCCATCGGTCTAGCGGGGACCGGGGAGCTGTTTTTT
TRBJ1-2	TRBV12-3/TRBV12-4	NA	CASTQSADYGYTF	TGTGCCAGCACCCAGTCAGCGGACTATGGCTACACCTTC
TRBJ2-3	TRBV9	TRBD2	CASSSWSGGATDTQYF	TGTGCCAGCAGCTCGTGGTCCGGGGGGGCAACAGATACGCAGTATTTT
TRBJ2-1	TRBV29-1	NA	CSVEGLDYNEQFF	TGCAGCGTTGAAGGCCTAGACTACAATGAGCAGTTCTTC
TRBJ1-1	TRBV28	TRBD1	CASIPTGWTEAFF	TGTGCCAGCATCCCGACAGGGTGGACTGAAGCTTTCTTT
TRBJ2-5	TRBV6-2/TRBV6-3	TRBD2	CASSYSGSGDGETQYF	TGTGCCAGCAGTTACTCTGGTAGCGGGGATGGGGAGACCCAGTACTTC
TRBJ1-5	TRBV6-4	NA	CASTSGSNQPQHF	TGTGCCAGCACTTCTGGAAGCAATCAGCCCCAGCATTTT
TRBJ2-1	TRBV30	NA	CAWKSRQSYNEQFF	TGTGCCTGGAAAAGTCGACAGTCCTACAATGAGCAGTTCTTC
TRBJ2-7	TRBV29-1	NA	CSVSPGLNEQYF	TGCAGCGTTAGCCCAGGGTTGAACGAGCAGTACTTC
TRBJ2-7	TRBV5-4	TRBD1	CASSWDRGSEQYF	TGTGCCAGCAGCTGGGACAGGGGGAGCGAGCAGTACTTC
TRBJ2-1	TRBV7-2	NA	CASSARLAQLVDEQFF	TGTGCCAGCAGCGCGCGCCTTGCCCAACTAGTAGATGAGCAGTTCTTC
TRBJ1-1	TRBV7-5	NA	CVRSLEIRVSNTEAFF	TGTGTCAGAAGCTTAGAAATCCGGGTCTCGAACACTGAAGCTTTCTTT
TRBJ2-3	TRBV28	NA	CASTLDIGDTQYF	TGTGCCAGCACACTTGACATTGGGGATACGCAGTATTTT